These 25 T cell receptor beta chains originate from one sample sequenced in a study of lymphopenia after photon versus proton radiotherapy. Sequencing was performed with immunoSEQ multiplex PCR; in TCRdb, only in-frame clones are kept and a portion is missing. The sample has some 4,700 clones; over 60% are singletons. The sequenced sample was peripheral blood, obtained from a patient treated with proton-based radiotherapy. The receptor set was obtained from a man older than 75 with esophageal cancer.

V and J are TRBV10-1 and TRBJ2-2; D possibly corresponds to TRBD2 (6 bases). In germline, CDR1 is WNHNN, CDR2 SYGVQD (reference sequence). With 5 bases removed from V and 5 bases from J, the gap between germline ends came to 21 bases. CDR3 length: 17 residues. CDR3 nucleotides: TGCGCCAGCAGTCGTTCCCGACTAGTCAGAGATACCGGGGAGCTGTTTTTT. Translation: CASSRSRLVRDTGELFF.

The sample holds one count of this clone. The chain combines TRBV18 with TRBJ2-1; possibly TRBD1 or TRBD2 for D (6 bases each). The CDR3 is 15 amino acids. The V end lost 3 bases, the J end lost 5 bases, and 14 bases lay between the germline ends. Germline values: CDR1 KGHSH, CDR2 LQKENI. The CDR3 sequence is CASSPGGPPNNEQFF. DNA for the CDR3: TGTGCCAGCTCACCGGGGGGCCCACCAAACAATGAGCAGTTCTTC.

This clone is deemed medium-sized. The J gene is TRBJ2-3, the V gene TRBV19; TRBD2 agrees at 8 bases. This CDR3 spans 17 amino acids. Looked up from germline, CDR1 is LNHDA and CDR2 is SQIVND (reference sequence). J was trimmed by 4 bases and V by 10 bases; bases with no gene match: 19. As DNA, the CDR3 is TGTGCCACTACGGAGGAAGCGGGGGCCCGGGTGTCAGATACGCAGTATTTT. Amino acids: CATTEEAGARVSDTQYF. Supplemented by reference TRBV19 and TRBJ2-3, the full variable domain reads DGGITQSPKYLFRKEGQNVTLSCEQNLNHDAMYWYRQDPGQGLRLIYYSQIVNDFQKGDIAEGYSVSREKKESFPLTVTSAQKNPTAFYLCATTEEAGARVSDTQYFGPGTRLTVL.

In DNA form, the CDR3 reads TGTGCCAGCAGCCGTAACAGGGGAGAGACCCAGTACTTC. Protein sequence: CASSRNRGETQYF. The V gene is TRBV7-3, the J gene TRBJ2-5; TRBD1 aligns across 7 bases. Per the germline V gene, CDR1 is SGHTA and CDR2 is FQGTGA. CDR3 size: 13 residues. Unmatched junction bases numbered 4, after V lost 5 bases and J lost 4 bases.

V gene TRBV7-6 combines with J gene TRBJ2-7, with TRBD1 matching over 10 bases. The CDR3 runs 15 residues. The germline CDR1 and CDR2 sequences are SGHVS and FNYEAQ. Trimming cost V 1 base and J 6 bases; bases outside gene matches: 6. The DNA for the CDR3 is TGTGCCAGCAGCTTAGTTGACAGGGGGCTGGCCGAGCAGTACTTC. Protein sequence: CASSLVDRGLAEQYF. The variable domain in full, with the rest retrieved from reference TRBV7-6 and TRBJ2-7, is GAGVSQSPRYKVTKRGQDVALRCDPISGHVSLYWYRQALGQGPEFLTYFNYEAQQDKSGLPNDRFSAERPEGSISTLTIQRTEQRDSAMYRCASSLVDRGLAEQYFGPGTRLTVT.

The sample holds a few counts of this clone. J is TRBJ2-7 and V is TRBV10-2; D may correspond to TRBD1 or TRBD2 (6 bases each). Germline CDR1 reads WSHSY; CDR2 reads SAAADI. The V and J ends lost 2 bases and 0 bases respectively, with 11 bases between them. The CDR3 covers 15 residues. The CDR3 is CASSEPRGRSYEQYF. CDR3 DNA: TGCGCCAGCAGTGAGCCTCGGGGGCGCTCCTACGAGCAGTACTTC.

V is TRBV29-1 and J is TRBJ2-2; 9 bases fit TRBD1. V shed 5 bases and J 9 bases; nucleotides not matched to a gene: 13. The CDR3 extends over 15 amino acids. The germline V gene has CDR1 SQVTM and CDR2 ANQGSEA. CDR3 bases: TGCAGCGTTCATCCCGGGACAGGGCAGGGCCGGGAGCTGTTTTTT. Residues: CSVHPGTGQGRELFF.

The chain uses TRBV28 and TRBJ2-7; 11 positions match TRBD2. Trimming took 7 bases from V and 4 from J; bases not matched to a gene: 3. The germline V gene has CDR1 MDHEN and CDR2 SYDVKM. The CDR3 is 13 residues long. DNA of the CDR3: TGTGCCAGCACGACTAGCGGGACTTACGAGCAGTACTTC. It specifies CASTTSGTYEQYF.

The CDR3 protein is CASSLALGSDYGYTF. The CDR3 region has the DNA TGTGCCAGCAGCTTGGCCCTAGGTTCGGACTATGGCTACACCTTC. The chain combines TRBV4-2 with TRBJ1-2; D unresolved. Trimming removed 5 bases at V and 3 bases at J, with 16 bases between. This CDR3 is built from 15 residues. Germline-derived CDR1 and CDR2 are LGHNA and YNFKEQ.

Only a few counts were recorded for this clone. The chain joins TRBV11-3 to TRBJ1-1, with 8 nucleotides matching TRBD1. Germline CDR1 reads SGHNT; CDR2 reads YENEEA. The CDR3 covers 15 residues. V gave up 5 bases and J gave up 1 base; unmatched junction bases: 6. The CDR3 region is CASSLRDRSNTEAFF. The CDR3 coding sequence is TGTGCCAGCAGCCTCCGGGACAGGTCGAACACTGAAGCTTTCTTT.

The J gene is TRBJ2-7, the V gene TRBV11-2; D may be TRBD1 (6 bases). The CDR3 consists of 13 residues. Deletions cut 1 base from V and 5 bases from J, with 9 bases between. The germline gives CDR1 SGHAT, CDR2 FQNNGV. This CDR3 is CASSLAGQNEQYF. In DNA form, the CDR3 reads TGTGCCAGCAGCTTAGCGGGACAAAACGAGCAGTACTTC.

This clone was counted a few times. The chain employs TRBV11-3 and TRBJ2-5; D uncertain. V lost 6 bases and J lost 3, with 17 bases in between. The CDR3 sequence is 15 residues long. Per the germline V gene, CDR1 is SGHNT and CDR2 is YENEEA. The CDR3 loop is CASRNRATNEETQYF. The CDR3 nucleotides read TGTGCCAGCAGAAACCGGGCCACAAACGAAGAGACCCAGTACTTC. Supplemented by reference TRBV11-3 and TRBJ2-5, the full variable domain reads EAGVVQSPRYKIIEKKQPVAFWCNPISGHNTLYWYLQNLGQGPELLIRYENEEAVDDSQLPKDRFSAERLKGVDSTLKIQPAELGDSAVYLCASRNRATNEETQYFGPGTRLLVL.

This clone has only a few counts. In DNA form, the CDR3 reads TGTGCCAGCAGTTTTCAGGCCCGGGAGCCCCAGCATTTT. It specifies CASSFQAREPQHF. The V and J genes are TRBV27 and TRBJ1-5; D not certain. CDR1 MNHEY and CDR2 SMNVEV come from the germline V gene (reference sequence). V was cut by 3 bases and J by 8 bases, with 11 bases left in between. There are 13 residues in the CDR3.

This sequence joins TRBV27 and TRBJ1-5, with D perhaps matching TRBD1 (5 bases). The CDR3 length is 17 residues. The V gene's germline CDR1 is MNHEY and CDR2 SMNVEV (reference sequence). Trimming shortened V by 4 bases and J by 1 base, and 17 bases separated the two germline ends. The CDR3 DNA reads as TGTGCCAGCAGTTCTACCCCGGGGCAGCGAAGCAATCAGCCCCAGCATTTT. It codes for CASSSTPGQRSNQPQHF.

About this clone: The same CDR3 also results from other DNA sequences found in this sample. The rearrangement joins TRBV9 to TRBJ2-3, with TRBD2 identical over 8 bases. This CDR3 region has 17 residues. Per germline, CDR1 SGDLS and CDR2 YYNGEE. V was clipped by 10 bases and J by 4 bases; unmatched bases: 20. CDR3 nucleotides: TGTGCCCGCCGCGCTCTCGGGGGGGCGGGCTTAGCAGATACGCAGTATTTT. Translation: CARRALGGAGLADTQYF.

J is TRBJ1-1 and V is TRBV11-3; the D is unclear. This CDR3 contains 13 residues. Trimming took 4 bases from V and 7 from J, leaving 13 bases between them. Germline V gene sequence: CDR1 SGHNT, CDR2 YENEEA. CDR3 in amino acids: CASSSGRLFEAFF. CDR3 DNA sequence: TGTGCCAGCAGCTCCGGACGACTCTTTGAAGCTTTCTTT.

The V and J genes are TRBV5-1 and TRBJ2-4, with TRBD2 identical over 12 bases. CDR3 length: 16 residues. CDR1 is SGHRS and CDR2 is YFSETQ in the germline V gene. After removal of 0 bases from V and 5 bases from J, the junction contained 3 bases not matched to a gene. The CDR3 is CASSLGASGRENIQYF. CDR3 DNA sequence: TGCGCCAGCAGCTTGGGGGCTAGCGGGAGGGAAAACATTCAGTACTTC.

This rearrangement joins TRBV10-2 to TRBJ1-5, with D possibly TRBD1 on 6 matching bases. V was clipped by 2 bases and J by 6 bases, with 11 bases between them. Germline V CDR1 and CDR2: WSHSY, SAAADI. The CDR3 length is 14 residues. The CDR3 is CASSEGGQGQPQHF. CDR3 in DNA: TGCGCCAGCAGTGAGGGGGGGCAGGGTCAGCCCCAGCATTTT.

This clone was recorded only once. The J gene is TRBJ2-4, the V gene TRBV11-3; D is possibly TRBD1 or TRBD2 (5 bases each). This CDR3 is built from 17 residues. V dropped 2 bases and J dropped 1 base, with 15 bases sitting between them. Per germline, CDR1 SGHNT and CDR2 YENEEA. The CDR3 DNA is TGTGCCAGCAGCTTACTAAGTTCGGGACCGGCCAAAAACATTCAGTACTTC. Its translation: CASSLLSSGPAKNIQYF. The full variable domain, in which reference TRBV11-3 and TRBJ2-4 provide the parts outside the CDR3, is EAGVVQSPRYKIIEKKQPVAFWCNPISGHNTLYWYLQNLGQGPELLIRYENEEAVDDSQLPKDRFSAERLKGVDSTLKIQPAELGDSAVYLCASSLLSSGPAKNIQYFGAGTRLSVL.

This clone was seen a few times. The chain carries TRBV28 and TRBJ2-3; D may be TRBD2 (7 bases). This CDR3 has 16 amino acids. Germline CDR1 and CDR2: MDHEN and SYDVKM. V dropped 3 bases and J dropped 2 bases, with 15 bases sitting between them. CDR3 in amino acids: CASSLGGRGPTDTQYF. CDR3 bases: TGTGCCAGCAGTTTGGGGGGGCGGGGTCCCACAGATACGCAGTATTTT.

This chain's CDR3 is CASSLTRASTDTQYF. The CDR3 DNA follows: TGCGCCAGCAGCCTCACCAGGGCGTCCACAGATACGCAGTATTTT. The gene calls are TRBV4-1 and TRBJ2-3; D is possibly TRBD1 (5 bases). V was shortened by 4 bases and J by 2 bases, with 13 bases between the two germline ends. The CDR3 runs 15 residues. Germline V gene data show CDR1 as MGHRA and CDR2 as YSYEKL.

This clone appeared a few times. The chain employs TRBV28 and TRBJ1-1; D is uncertain. This CDR3 has 15 amino acids. Trimming cost V 3 bases and J 7 bases, with 18 bases left between them. From germline, CDR1 is MDHEN and CDR2 SYDVKM. The CDR3 reads CASSFLSRTEIEAFF. The DNA for the CDR3 is TGTGCCAGCAGTTTTCTATCCCGCACAGAGATTGAAGCTTTCTTT.

By frequency in the sample, this clone is medium-sized. V gene TRBV11-2 combines with J gene TRBJ2-7; 8 nucleotides line up with TRBD1. The CDR3 length is 15 residues. V trimming: 4 bases; J trimming: 3 bases; junction bases outside the gene matches: 8. Looked up from germline, CDR1 is SGHAT and CDR2 is FQNNGV. CDR3 protein: CASSWTGSDNYEQYF. In DNA form, the CDR3 reads TGTGCCAGCAGCTGGACAGGGAGTGATAACTACGAGCAGTACTTC.

The chain couples TRBV6-6 to TRBJ1-5, with no clear D. This CDR3 is 14 amino acids long. Between the trimmed V and J ends, which lost 11 bases and 0 bases, there was a span of 14 bases. Germline V gene data show CDR1 as MNHNY and CDR2 as SVGAGI (reference sequence). Here the CDR3 reads CACGLPDSNQPQHF. As DNA, the CDR3 is TGTGCCTGCGGACTTCCAGATAGCAATCAGCCCCAGCATTTT.

The rearrangement joins TRBV2 to TRBJ2-6; unclear D gene. Germline V gene sequence: CDR1 SNHLY, CDR2 FYNNEI. Trimming shortened V by 7 bases and J by 1 base, and 2 bases separated the two germline ends. The CDR3 has 12 residues. The DNA of the CDR3 is TGTGCCAGCAAATCTGGGGCCAACGTCCTGACTTTC. Translation gives CASKSGANVLTF.